Sequencing of this T cell receptor (beta chain) was carried out in a study of blood T cell repertoires in COVID-19 (dated by TCRdb to 2018 to 2021). With regard to the full study: The collaborator samples originated in the United States, Italy and Spain and spanned the acute and convalescent phases of COVID-19. The dataset comprised deeply sampled blood TCRbeta repertoires from subjects exposed to, actively infected with, or recovered from COVID-19. Samples came from the ongoing ImmuneRACE study (first 160 participants) plus 1,254 subjects from 6 global collaborators. The repertoires were released in a freely available public database meant as a resource for research on the immune response to SARS-CoV-2. The prospective study material was composed of cDNA or gDNA derived from T cells, B-cell-depleted T cells, or PBMCs. Where HLA class I and class II types were available, the types were taken from metadata supplied by the sample provider, not from assay-based typing. A de-identified subject ID, COVID-19 status, age in years and sex were almost always included in the sample metadata. Study-level results and caveats: Clinical and demographic metadata were provided uncurated, with the amount varying by source and participant.

TCRbeta CDR3 regions were amplified from genomic DNA by means of the immunoSEQ Assay, a bias-controlled multiplex PCR. The original pipeline was this. The number of nucleated cells in each sample was estimated by amplification of reference gene primers within the assay. To quantify the absolute abundance of each unique TCRbeta CDR3 rearrangement, sequence reads were collapsed and filtered. For each sample, productive Simpson clonality was calculated by taking the square root of Simpson's diversity index across productive rearrangements. The table was pulled from immuneACCESS by TCRdb, which kept in-frame rearrangements only. Such tables lose some clones; where checked, under half of the loss comes from unresolved V genes, and the rest has no known cause. V, J and clone size reflect that table, while D and trimming were determined from the DNA. The sample table records some 150,000 clones; approximately 87% of these occur just once. 35% to 45% of the sample goes to the ten largest clones.

Inclusive of the bounding cysteine and phenylalanine, the CDR3 is 15 residues long. Only CDR3 DNA remains: 45 bases, in frame from the first base. Between the V and J ends, shortened by 0 bases and 0 bases respectively, the junction contains 10 bases. The germline V gene provides CDR1 SGDLS and CDR2 YYNGEE. Note on this clone: What antigen it recognizes has not been identified. It has no much larger one-base neighbor in the sample; base qualities were not kept.

Collaborating institutions collected whole blood in K2EDTA tubes following their own protocols. For TCRbeta analysis, collaborators shipped samples as frozen whole blood, isolated PBMCs, or DNA extracted from either of those sample types. This chain is built from TRBV9 and TRBJ2-7; TRBD1 could be the D gene, as 6 bases match. Material for sequencing was peripheral blood. The sequence was obtained from a human donor in a cohort sampled during active COVID-19. The sequenced DNA is TGTGCCAGCAGCGTAGGGGGGCAGGGCTCCTACGAGCAGTACTTC. The encoded protein is CASSVGGQGSYEQYF.